This T cell receptor beta chain originates from a study of shared clonotypes between healthy human individuals. For each subset, genomic DNA was distributed in equal portions over several immunoSEQ plates. Replicate PCRs for sorted subsets used approximately 220 ng DNA; this equaled tens of thousands of T cell genomes. Generated by immunoSEQ multiplex PCR, the TCRdb table keeps only in-frame clones and is missing some. This sample has 1.6 million or so clones, with 98% found just once. Germline lookup yields CDR1 PRHDT and CDR2 FYEKMQ (reference sequence). J gave up 2 bases and V 2 bases, and 8 bases lay outside the gene matches. This CDR3 is 17 amino acids long.

The sequenced material came from naive CD4+ T cells sorted from blood. Specified subset: CD45RA+ positively selected. The TCR sequence derives from a man aged 25-45 years in good health. The rearrangement links TRBV13 to TRBJ2-3; 9 bases fit TRBD2. The CDR3: CASSLTHLAGDTDTQYF. The CDR3 coding sequence is TGTGCCAGCAGCTTAACCCACTTAGCGGGAGACACAGATACGCAGTATTTT.